This passage covers 2 T cell receptor beta chains from one sample sequenced in a study of T cells in women clearing cervical HPV infection. Sequenced by immunoSEQ multiplex PCR; TCRdb stores in-frame clones only, minus some. Its clone listing holds some 40,000 clones. Sequencing used blood buffy coat. These receptors all come from a woman between 18 and 70 years old with a cervical HPV16 infection that either progressed to CIN3+ or cleared (not recorded which).

In the case of this clone: The read comes to an end 3 residues before the CDR3 does, leaving the germline J gene to fill in the end. The chain links TRBV5-6 to TRBJ1-6; D remains unclear. The V gene lost 6 bases and the J gene lost 11 bases, with 15 bases spanning the gap. The CDR3 runs to 13 residues. CDR1 and CDR2 from the germline V gene are SGHDT and YYEEEE. CDR3: CASKRAAEAPLHF. The CDR3 bases that were read are TGTGCCAGCAAGCGGGCCGCGGAGGCACCC.

As to this clone: Sequencing ends 3 residues short of the CDR3 end; the germline J gene provides the rest. The V call is TRBV5-1, the J call TRBJ2-5; 13 nucleotides match TRBD2. This CDR3 contains 16 residues. Germline V gives CDR1 SGHRS, CDR2 YFSETQ. The covered CDR3 bases are TGCGCCAGCAGCGGCGGACTAGCGGGAGTGAGCGATACC. Protein sequence: CASSGGLAGVSDT. The full-length CDR3 reads as CASSGGLAGVSDTQYF.